One and the same sample provided the 7 T cell receptor beta chains below, sequenced in a study of shared clonotypes between healthy human individuals. Using immunoSEQ multiplex PCR, the repertoire was profiled, and TCRdb retains in-frame clones only, with some absent. The sample yields a few hundred thousand clones, around 87% seen once. The sample taken for sequencing was memory CD8+ T cells sorted from blood. Subset of the sample: CD45RO+ cells pooled with CCR7-negative TemRA cells. These receptors were obtained from a man aged 18 to 35 in good health.

This chain joins TRBV2 and TRBJ2-5; TRBD2 matches at 7 bases. After removal of 2 bases from V and 5 bases from J, the junction contained 11 bases not matched to a gene. The germline gives CDR1 SNHLY, CDR2 FYNNEI. The CDR3 length is 16 residues. The CDR3 sequence is CASSELASGLSETQYF. Here the CDR3 DNA reads TGTGCCAGCAGTGAATTAGCTAGCGGACTATCCGAGACCCAGTACTTC.

The chain employs TRBV7-9 and TRBJ2-7, with D maybe TRBD2 (6 bases). Germline CDR1 reads SEHNR; CDR2 reads FQNEAQ (reference sequence). V was clipped by 1 base and J by 12 bases, with 13 bases between them. This CDR3 contains 12 residues. The CDR3 nucleotides read TGTGCCAGCAGCTTAGTAGGCGGGGATCGGTACTTC. Its translation is CASSLVGGDRYF.

The chain links TRBV4-1 to TRBJ1-4; TRBD1 aligns across 7 bases. The CDR3 is 15 amino acids. J was trimmed by 8 bases and V by 2 bases; bases with no gene match: 8. Germline loops: CDR1 MGHRA, CDR2 YSYEKL. The CDR3 is CASSQFGQEEEKLFF. The CDR3 DNA sequence: TGCGCCAGCAGCCAATTTGGACAGGAGGAGGAAAAACTGTTTTTT.

In this sample, this clone turned up a few times. This CDR3 is CATKIETQYF. The CDR3 coding sequence is TGTGCCACCAAAATTGAGACCCAGTACTTC. The V gene is TRBV2, the J gene TRBJ2-5; D is uncertain. The germline CDR1 and CDR2 sequences are SNHLY and FYNNEI. The CDR3 is 10 amino acids. The V gene lost 10 bases and the J gene lost 5 bases, with 8 bases spanning the gap.

The V and J genes are TRBV5-8 and TRBJ2-1; possible D gene TRBD2, 6 bases. V was shortened by 5 bases and J by 3 bases, with 15 bases between the two germline ends. Germline V CDR1 and CDR2: SGHTS, YDEGEE. The CDR3 has 15 amino acids. CDR3 in amino acids: CASSSPWGVYNEQFF. In DNA, the CDR3 is TGTGCCAGCAGTTCCCCGTGGGGGGTCTACAATGAGCAGTTCTTC.

J is TRBJ2-2 and V is TRBV10-3; D is perhaps TRBD2 (6 bases). CDR3 length: 15 amino acids. The germline CDR1 and CDR2 sequences are ENHRY and SYGVKD. Trimming pared 2 bases from V and 3 bases from J, leaving 10 bases between. The CDR3 protein is CAISEDRLDTGELFF. The CDR3 DNA reads as TGTGCCATCAGTGAGGACAGACTAGACACCGGGGAGCTGTTTTTT.

The V and J genes are TRBV5-4 and TRBJ2-7, with unresolved D. Per the germline V gene, CDR1 is SGHNT and CDR2 is YYREEE (reference sequence). CDR3 length equals 13 residues. Trimming pared 7 bases from V and 0 bases from J, leaving 11 bases between. CDR3 DNA sequence: TGTGCCAGCCGCTGGGATAGCTCCTACGAGCAGTACTTC. Encoded protein: CASRWDSSYEQYF.